The rows below give T cell receptor beta chains drawn from one sample of a study of siplizumab effects on memory and regulatory T cells. Some clones are missing from TCRdb's copy, which holds only in-frame ones; the method was immunoSEQ multiplex PCR. The sample shows roughly 110,000 clones, about 93% of them seen only once. What was sequenced was non-Treg CD4+ T cells sorted from blood. Receptors were obtained from a human donor in good health. Both conserved end residues are part of each CDR3. The D gene is left open where the match is weak. For some rows the clone size is stated as once, few or many, or as a class when expanded; others skip it.

abundance,v_gene,len,j_gene,d_gene,CDR3aa,CDR3nt
.,TRBV7-2,13,TRBJ1-5,.,CASSLREYGPQHF,TGTGCCAGCAGCTTAAGGGAATACGGGCCCCAGCATTTT
.,TRBV9,13,TRBJ2-5,.,CASSVAGKETQYF,TGTGCCAGCAGCGTAGCAGGGAAAGAGACCCAGTACTTC
.,TRBV29-1,12,TRBJ1-4,.,CSVRGSNEKLFF,TGCAGCGTTCGGGGGTCTAATGAAAAACTGTTTTTT
.,TRBV2,15,TRBJ1-4,.,CASSLSMGGNEKLFF,TGTGCCAGCAGTCTCTCAATGGGGGGAAATGAAAAACTGTTTTTT
.,TRBV7-9,14,TRBJ1-1,.,CASSSQGMNTEAFF,TGTGCCAGCAGCTCCCAGGGTATGAACACTGAAGCTTTCTTT
.,TRBV2,15,TRBJ2-7,TRBD2,CASSPLAGASYEQYF,TGTGCCAGCAGCCCACTAGCGGGGGCCTCCTACGAGCAGTACTTC
.,TRBV19,13,TRBJ2-7,.,CASSIGTTYEQYF,TGTGCCAGTAGTATTGGCACCACCTACGAGCAGTACTTC
.,TRBV7-3,15,TRBJ2-1,.,CASSLSPGIRSEQFF,TGTGCCAGCAGCTTATCGCCAGGGATCCGCAGTGAGCAGTTCTTC
once,TRBV6-5,12,TRBJ1-1,.,CASTGGNTEAFF,TGTGCCAGCACCGGGGGGAACACTGAAGCTTTCTTT
.,TRBV19,13,TRBJ1-3,TRBD1,CASGQVGENTIYF,TGTGCCAGCGGACAGGTGGGAGAAAACACCATATATTTT
few,TRBV6-5,13,TRBJ1-1,.,CASSYEIQTEAFF,TGTGCCAGCAGTTACGAAATACAGACTGAAGCTTTCTTT
.,TRBV7-2,16,TRBJ2-7,.,CASSPSENRLPYEQYF,TGTGCCAGCAGCCCTAGCGAGAACAGGCTCCCCTACGAGCAGTACTTC
.,TRBV4-2,15,TRBJ2-7,.,CASSQAPGLPYEQYF,TGTGCCAGCAGCCAAGCCCCGGGACTCCCCTACGAGCAGTACTTC
.,TRBV11-2,15,TRBJ2-7,.,CASSLIFGTTYEQYF,TGTGCCAGCAGCTTAATTTTTGGGACAACCTACGAGCAGTACTTC
.,TRBV28,15,TRBJ2-3,TRBD2,CASRLAGGPTDTQYF,TGTGCCAGCAGACTAGCGGGGGGGCCGACAGATACGCAGTATTTT
.,TRBV5-1,16,TRBJ2-1,TRBD2,CASSLPGTSGVSEQFF,TGCGCCAGCAGCTTGCCCGGGACTAGCGGGGTAAGTGAGCAGTTCTTC
.,TRBV11-3,15,TRBJ2-5,TRBD2,CASSFGGGLQETQYF,TGTGCCAGCAGCTTCGGCGGGGGGCTTCAAGAGACCCAGTACTTC
few,TRBV30,13,TRBJ1-5,TRBD1,CAWSVGGGQPQHF,TGTGCCTGGAGCGTAGGGGGCGGACAGCCCCAGCATTTT
.,TRBV7-9,15,TRBJ1-1,TRBD1,CASSRMRQGRTEAFF,TGTGCCAGCAGCCGAATGCGACAGGGAAGAACTGAAGCTTTCTTT
.,TRBV28,15,TRBJ2-4,TRBD2,CASSSSAGAKNIQYF,TGTGCCAGCAGTTCCTCAGCGGGGGCCAAAAACATTCAGTACTTC
.,TRBV7-6,16,TRBJ2-2,.,CASSLMGQGITGELFF,TGTGCCAGCAGCTTAATGGGGCAGGGTATCACCGGGGAGCTGTTTTTT
.,TRBV10-3,14,TRBJ2-3,TRBD2,CANRSGGATDTQYF,TGTGCCAACAGAAGCGGGGGGGCGACAGATACGCAGTATTTT
.,TRBV7-9,16,TRBJ2-4,.,CASSRRIGGGEDIQYF,TGTGCCAGCAGCCGGCGAATTGGTGGAGGGGAAGACATTCAGTACTTC
.,TRBV11-2,9,TRBJ1-1,.,CASGVEAFF,TGTGCCAGCGGAGTTGAAGCTTTCTTT
.,TRBV5-1,14,TRBJ1-2,.,CASSLSGQNYGYTF,TGCGCCAGCAGCTTGAGCGGACAGAACTATGGCTACACCTTC
.,TRBV4-1,16,TRBJ2-3,TRBD1,CASSQDRTGYWDTQYF,TGCGCCAGCAGCCAAGACCGGACAGGGTACTGGGATACGCAGTATTTT
.,TRBV15,16,TRBJ2-5,.,CATSRVGRDGQETQYF,TGTGCCACCAGCAGAGTCGGTAGGGACGGCCAAGAGACCCAGTACTTC
.,TRBV2,14,TRBJ2-1,.,CASSVFGSGNEQFF,TGTGCCAGCAGTGTGTTCGGGAGCGGTAATGAGCAGTTCTTC
once,TRBV5-5,16,TRBJ1-6,.,CASLFLEGSYNSPLHF,TGTGCCAGTCTATTCCTTGAGGGTTCCTATAATTCACCCCTCCACTTT
.,TRBV7-6,15,TRBJ2-1,.,CASSRGTSSYNEQFF,TGTGCCAGCAGCCGTGGGACGAGCTCCTACAATGAGCAGTTCTTC
.,TRBV21-1,10,TRBJ2-3,.,CVPGGYTQYF,TGTGTCCCAGGAGGATATACGCAGTATTTT
.,TRBV10-3,14,TRBJ2-5,TRBD1,CAISQGQEWETQYF,TGTGCCATCAGCCAAGGACAGGAGTGGGAGACCCAGTACTTC
.,TRBV25-1,16,TRBJ2-1,TRBD2,CARRTSGGSSYNEQFF,TGTGCCAGACGGACTAGCGGGGGGAGCTCCTACAATGAGCAGTTCTTC
.,TRBV5-1,14,TRBJ2-3,.,CASSIAQVGNTQYF,TGCGCCAGCAGTATCGCCCAGGTGGGGAATACGCAGTATTTT
.,TRBV5-6,15,TRBJ1-1,.,CASKPNPAVQGEAFF,TGTGCCAGCAAACCAAACCCGGCCGTCCAGGGTGAAGCTTTCTTT
.,TRBV5-1,14,TRBJ1-5,TRBD1,CASSFGQEHQPQHF,TGCGCCAGCTCCTTCGGACAGGAACATCAGCCCCAGCATTTT
.,TRBV18,14,TRBJ2-7,.,CASSPQNTGSEQYF,TGTGCCAGCTCACCACAAAATACAGGAAGTGAGCAGTACTTC
.,TRBV28,13,TRBJ2-7,.,CASSLSGAYEQYF,TGTGCCAGCAGTTTATCGGGGGCCTACGAGCAGTACTTC
.,TRBV7-2,13,TRBJ2-5,.,CASSLGTQETQYF,TGTGCCAGCAGCTTAGGGACCCAAGAGACCCAGTACTTC
.,TRBV2,16,TRBJ1-5,TRBD1,CASTVLAGGANQPQHF,TGTGCCAGCACTGTTTTAGCAGGGGGAGCAAATCAGCCCCAGCATTTT
.,TRBV2,14,TRBJ1-1,.,CASSGVAGPLVAFF,TGTGCCAGCAGTGGCGTCGCAGGGCCGTTGGTTGCTTTCTTT
once,TRBV7-9,13,TRBJ1-6,.,CASSLGSYSPLHF,TGTGCCAGCAGCTTAGGAAGTTACTCACCCCTCCACTTT